The T cell receptor (beta chain) under discussion was sequenced for a study of blood T cell repertoires in COVID-19. The CDR3 is 16 residues long. Germline V CDR1 and CDR2: SGHVS, FQNEAQ. V lost 5 bases and J lost 0, with 16 bases in between. Sequencing used immunoSEQ multiplex PCR; TCRdb keeps in-frame clones, though not all of them. The table records 90,000 or so clones, 87% of them present only once. Material for sequencing was peripheral blood. The chain combines TRBV7-8 with TRBJ1-2, with D uncertain. The clonotype was recovered from a human donor in a cohort sampled during active COVID-19. CDR3 protein: CASSPPPSSANYGYTF. The CDR3 nucleotides read TGTGCCAGCAGCCCTCCCCCCAGTTCCGCTAACTATGGCTACACCTTC.